The 15 T cell receptor beta chains listed next were all sequenced from one sample in a study of shared clonotypes between healthy human individuals. Produced via immunoSEQ multiplex PCR; TCRdb's table is partial and in-frame only. The top ten clones hold 10% to 15% of a sample with about half a million clones, over 70% of them seen once. The sample comprised PBMCs. These receptors all stem from a woman aged 40-49 years in good health. Some clones in this sample may be carry-over from other donors' samples.

The V and J genes are TRBV7-2 and TRBJ2-7; D perhaps matches TRBD2 (6 bases). The germline V gene encodes CDR1 SGHTA and CDR2 FQGNSA. The V gene lost 0 bases and the J gene lost 0 bases, with 9 bases spanning the gap. This CDR3 has 15 residues. The CDR3 is CASSLAAGSSYEQYF. Written as DNA, the CDR3 is TGTGCCAGCAGCTTAGCGGCGGGGAGCTCCTACGAGCAGTACTTC.

Regarding this clone: Since a far larger clone is one base different, this is likely a read error. CDR3: CASSLVGQTGCQPQHF. The CDR3 DNA follows: TGTGCCAGCAGCTTAGTAGGTCAGACGGGATGTCAGCCCCAGCATTTT. The chain uses TRBV7-8 and TRBJ1-5; D remains unclear. The CDR3 contains 16 residues. Germline CDR1 reads SGHVS; CDR2 reads FQNEAQ. V lost 1 base and J 6 bases, leaving 16 bases between the germline ends.

The chain has TRBV11-2 and TRBJ2-3, with TRBD1 matching 7 bases. CDR1 and CDR2 (germline): SGHAT, FQNNGV. This CDR3 region has 16 residues. The V segment lost 5 bases and the J segment 2 bases; nucleotides outside the gene matches: 10. The CDR3 spells CASSPTGQTFTDTQYF. The CDR3 coding sequence is TGTGCCAGCAGCCCGACGGGACAGACTTTCACAGATACGCAGTATTTT.

The J gene is TRBJ1-1, the V gene TRBV10-3; no definite D call. Trimming removed 0 bases from V and 1 base from J, with 6 bases in between. Germline CDR1 and CDR2: ENHRY and SYGVKD. The CDR3 totals 14 residues. The CDR3 loop reads CAISESAENTEAFF. The CDR3 region has the DNA TGTGCCATCAGTGAGTCCGCCGAGAACACTGAAGCTTTCTTT.

As for this clone: Germline is not matched at one junction end, which may reflect a read error. The rearrangement links TRBV2 to TRBJ2-2; 8 bases match TRBD1. The V gene's germline CDR1 is SNHLY and CDR2 FYNNEI. CDR3 length equals 17 residues. The DNA for the CDR3 is TGTGCCAGCAGTGAAGAGGTGACAGGGGCGAACACCGTGGAGCTGTTTTTT. This translates into CASSEEVTGANTVELFF.

This chain connects TRBV30 to TRBJ1-5; D may be TRBD1 (6 bases). Germline CDR1 is GTSNPN and CDR2 is SVGIG (reference sequence). V was pared by 2 bases and J by 5 bases, with 10 bases between. This CDR3 comprises 13 residues. The CDR3 loop is CAWSTGMDQPQHF. Here the CDR3 DNA reads TGTGCCTGGAGTACAGGGATGGATCAGCCCCAGCATTTT.

The genes are TRBV12-5 and TRBJ1-1, with 8 bases lining up with TRBD1. The germline V gene encodes CDR1 LGHNT and CDR2 FRNRAP. Losses at the gene ends were 6 bases for V and 1 base for J; bases not matched to a gene: 4. The CDR3 spans 14 residues. The CDR3 DNA follows: TGTGCTAGTGGACCAGGACAGGGGAACACTGAAGCTTTCTTT. Translating gives CASGPGQGNTEAFF.

This clone was counted only a few times. At one of its ends the junction is not consistent with the germline gene, which may arise from a read error. V is TRBV7-2 and J is TRBJ1-2; D is ambiguous. The germline CDR1 and CDR2 sequences are SGHTA and FQGNSA. The CDR3 is 14 amino acids. The chain's CDR3 is CASSATPPVDGYTF. CDR3 sequence (DNA): TGTGCCAGCAGCGCAACTCCACCGGTAGATGGTTACACCTTC.

With regard to this clone: This sequence is one base from a far larger clone and is likely a read error. V and J are TRBV11-2 and TRBJ2-2, with 8 bases aligning to TRBD2. The length of the CDR3 is 14 residues. The V and J ends lost 1 base and 6 bases, in that order; junction bases with no gene match: 1. Germline CDR1 SGHAT, CDR2 FQNNGV. Here the CDR3 DNA reads TGTGCCAGCAGCTTAGCGGGAGGGGCCGGGGAGCTGTTTTTT. It translates to CASSLAGGAGELFF.

The gene calls are TRBV5-1 and TRBJ2-1, with unresolved D. Per germline, CDR1 SGHRS and CDR2 YFSETQ. The CDR3 runs 13 residues. The V end was cut by 3 bases, the J end by 0 bases, with 4 bases between. CDR3 coding DNA: TGCGCCAGCAGCTCGGGCTCCTACAATGAGCAGTTCTTC. Protein: CASSSGSYNEQFF.

This chain joins TRBV6-1 and TRBJ1-4; TRBD1 agrees at 7 bases. J gave up 6 bases and V 3 bases, and 10 bases lay outside the gene matches. This CDR3 region has 16 residues. Germline V lookup: CDR1 MNHNS, CDR2 SASEGT. The CDR3 loop reads CASSEVLQGVDEKLFF. For the CDR3, the DNA is TGTGCCAGCAGTGAGGTCTTGCAGGGGGTGGATGAAAAACTGTTTTTT.

A remark on this clone: It is likely a read error: a sequence one base away is far more abundant. This rearrangement joins TRBV13 to TRBJ1-1, with no clear D. The ends were cut back, 3 bases at V and 4 bases at J, with 15 bases in the middle. Germline CDR1 is PRHDT and CDR2 is FYEKMQ (reference sequence). CDR3 length equals 15 residues. The CDR3 region has the DNA TGTGCCAGCAGCTTCTTAGGCAGCGAGATCACTGAAGCTTTCTTT. Protein sequence: CASSFLGSEITEAFF.

As for this clone: This likely came from a read error, as a far larger clone is one base away. Other DNA sequences in the sample encode the same CDR3. The rearrangement links TRBV10-1 to TRBJ1-2; possible D gene TRBD1, 6 bases. CDR3 length: 14 residues. Germline values: CDR1 WNHNN, CDR2 SYGVQD (reference sequence). As DNA, the CDR3 is TGCGCTAGCAGTGAGGAACAGGGAGACTATGGCTACACCTTC. This sequence encodes CASSEEQGDYGYTF.

This chain joins TRBV27 and TRBJ2-5; weak D call: TRBD1 (5 bases). The CDR3 totals 15 residues. The germline V and J ends were trimmed by 4 bases and 1 base, with 13 bases remaining between them. Germline-derived CDR1 and CDR2 are MNHEY and SMNVEV (reference sequence). The CDR3 DNA sequence: TGTGCCAGCAGTTCTCGACAGCTTTCCCAAGAGACCCAGTACTTC. This gives the protein CASSSRQLSQETQYF.

The rearrangement uses TRBV7-2 and TRBJ1-5; TRBD1 matches at 8 bases. Germline V gives CDR1 SGHTA, CDR2 FQGNSA. The V gene end was trimmed by 1 base and the J gene end by 6 bases; junction bases not matched to a gene: 8. There are 16 residues in the CDR3. The CDR3 loop reads CASSLVRQGAGQPQHF. CDR3 DNA: TGTGCCAGCAGCTTAGTGCGGCAGGGGGCAGGTCAGCCCCAGCATTTT.